This TCR beta chain was sequenced for a study of metastatic and nonmetastatic thyroid tumors. In the original workflow: Between-group CDR3 differences, defined by clinicopathological status, yielded a distant-metastasis classifier for papillary thyroid cancer. TCRdb re-called clones via MiXCR from the PCR reads. The V and J calls here are based on TCRdb, not the publication. This table holds about 30,000 clones, roughly 19% found once. Thyroid surgery was preceded by no treatment in any patient. The ends were cut back, 5 bases at V and 1 base at J, with 12 bases in the middle. This CDR3 contains 14 residues. Germline V gene data show CDR1 as SGHRS and CDR2 as YFSETQ.

Sequenced input: blood. This TCR was recovered from a female donor with papillary thyroid cancer or a benign thyroid nodule (not recorded which). Some clones in this sample may be carry-over from other donors' samples. The rearrangement joins TRBV5-1 to TRBJ1-1; D call uncertain. The CDR3: CASSLGIGNTEAFF. CDR3 bases: TGCGCCAGCAGTCTTGGGATCGGGAACACTGAAGCTTTCTTT. Variable domain in full (rest from reference TRBV5-1 and TRBJ1-1): KAGVTQTPRYLIKTRGQQVTLSCSPISGHRSVSWYQQTPGQGLQFLFEYFSETQRNKGNFPGRFSGRQFSNSRSEMNVSTLELGDSALYLCASSLGIGNTEAFFGQGTRLTVV.